Described below is a single TCR beta chain sequence and its context. This sample was taken from a study of cytomegalovirus exposure and HLA in healthy donors. TCRdb keeps only in-frame clones here, not all; method: immunoSEQ multiplex PCR. Of some 140,000 clones in the sample, about 83% were seen once. The sample taken for sequencing was PBMCs. This TCR was sampled from a woman in her twenties or thirties in good health and CMV-seronegative.

In nucleotides, the CDR3 is TGTGCCAGCAGCGTATCGACAGGATTTAATGAAAAACTGTTTTTT. It codes for CASSVSTGFNEKLFF. The chain combines TRBV9 with TRBJ1-4; TRBD1 is a possible D gene (6 bases). Trimming left V 1 base short and J 4 bases short, with 11 bases between. Germline assignment: CDR1 SGDLS and CDR2 YYNGEE. The CDR3 runs to 15 residues.